This T cell receptor (beta chain) was recorded in a study of T cells in Graves' hyperthyroidism and ophthalmopathy. Across 18 months, stable Graves' hyperthyroidism was marked by no progression to ophthalmopathy. Each patient was aged 18 to 65 and had newly diagnosed hyperthyroidism of under 2 months' duration. It was RNA transcripts that yielded the amplified TCR beta CDR3 regions. Carried out on the TCR CDR3, a first-round RT-PCR used the HTBI primer set. TCRdb used MiXCR to reprocess the multiplex PCR reads, holding one entry per CDR3 protein. The sample has 540,000 or so distinct CDR3 sequences, about a sixth seen once. At least ten counts were recorded for this clonotype. The trim removed 5 bases at V and 1 base at J, leaving 19 bases unmatched. Germline V gene data show CDR1 as SNHLY and CDR2 as FYNNEI. This CDR3 is 20 amino acids long.

The TCR originated in a young woman with Graves' hyperthyroidism. The V call is TRBV2, the J call TRBJ2-3, with TRBD2 identical over 9 bases. Material for sequencing was blood. The CDR3 sequence: CASSSIIGSGRRGGTDTQYF. Here the CDR3 DNA reads TGTGCCAGCAGTAGCATCATCGGTAGCGGGAGAAGGGGGGGCACAGATACGCAGTATTTT.